This T cell receptor (beta chain) was sequenced in a study of blood T cell repertoires in COVID-19. Across the study: Samples of COVID-19 (acute and convalescent) were obtained from the United States, Italy and Spain. Nucleic acid was either cDNA or gDNA, and it came from T cells, B-cell-depleted T cells, or PBMCs.

In the source study's methods: It was from reference gene primer amplification that nucleated cell counts were estimated. Sequencing was performed with immunoSEQ multiplex PCR; in TCRdb, only in-frame clones are kept and a portion is missing. For V, J and clone size, that table is used; D and trimming come from the DNA. The data contain around 30,000 clones, around 83% of them singletons. Germline CDR1 MNHNY, CDR2 SVGAGI (reference sequence). The CDR3 contains 13 residues. V was cut by 7 bases and J by 5 bases, with 14 bases left in between. The chain carries TRBV6-6 and TRBJ1-1; D gene unclear. The receptor was derived from a human donor in a cohort sampled during active COVID-19. Sequencing was carried out using peripheral blood. The CDR3 protein is CASTHGQVTEAFF. Written as DNA, the CDR3 is TGTGCCAGCACCCACGGTCAAGTTACTGAAGCTTTCTTT.